Presented here are 2 T cell receptor beta chains from one specimen sequenced in a study of blood T cell repertoires in COVID-19. TCRdb keeps only in-frame clones here, not all; method: immunoSEQ multiplex PCR. The top ten hold roughly 12% of the sample, which has approximately 100,000 clones, roughly 86% seen once. The specimen was peripheral blood. All receptors derive from a woman aged 30 to 39 with acute or convalescent COVID-19.

The chain's CDR3 is CASGGQASSYEQYF. The CDR3 region has the DNA TGTGCCAGCGGCGGACAGGCCAGCTCCTACGAGCAGTACTTC. J is TRBJ2-7 and V is TRBV18; 7 bases match TRBD1. Trimming removed 8 bases from V and 0 bases from J; junction bases left unmatched: 7. The CDR3 is 14 amino acids. CDR1 and CDR2 from the germline V gene are KGHSH and LQKENI.

This clone was counted a few times. Other DNA variants within this sample encode the same CDR3. The CDR3 spells CASSLTGGYGYTF. The CDR3 DNA is TGTGCCAGCAGTTTGACAGGGGGCTATGGCTACACCTTC. This chain connects TRBV12-3 or TRBV12-4 to TRBJ1-2; 9 bases fit TRBD1. The CDR3 runs to 13 residues. The V and J ends lost 3 bases and 4 bases, in that order; junction bases with no gene match: 0.